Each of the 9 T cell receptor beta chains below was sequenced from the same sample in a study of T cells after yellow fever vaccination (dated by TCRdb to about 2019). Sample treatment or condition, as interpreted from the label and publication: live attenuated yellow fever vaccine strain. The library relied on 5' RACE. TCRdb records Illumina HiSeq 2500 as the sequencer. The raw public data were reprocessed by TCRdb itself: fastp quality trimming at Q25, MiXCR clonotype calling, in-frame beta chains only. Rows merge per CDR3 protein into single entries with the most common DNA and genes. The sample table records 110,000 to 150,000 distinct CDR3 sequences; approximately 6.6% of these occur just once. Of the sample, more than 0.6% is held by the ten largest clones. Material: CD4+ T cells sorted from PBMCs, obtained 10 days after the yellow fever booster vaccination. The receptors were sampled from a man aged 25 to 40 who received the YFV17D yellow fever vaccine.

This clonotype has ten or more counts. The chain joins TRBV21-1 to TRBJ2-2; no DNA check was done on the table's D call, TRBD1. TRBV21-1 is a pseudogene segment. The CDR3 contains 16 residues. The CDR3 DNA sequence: TGTGCCAGCAGCCAAACCAGGGGAAGGTACACCGGGGAGCTGTTTTTT. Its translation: CASSQTRGRYTGELFF.

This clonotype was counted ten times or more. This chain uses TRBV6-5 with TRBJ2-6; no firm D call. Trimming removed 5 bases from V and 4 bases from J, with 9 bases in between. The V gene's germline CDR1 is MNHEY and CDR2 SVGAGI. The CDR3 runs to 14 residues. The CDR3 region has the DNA TGTGCCAGCAGTCGGGTTTTCGGGGCCAACGTCCTGACTTTC. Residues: CASSRVFGANVLTF.

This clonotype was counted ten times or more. The CDR3 spells CASSKTPRTSGRSSYEQYF. The CDR3 DNA is TGTGCCAGCAGCAAAACCCCGCGGACTAGCGGGAGAAGCTCCTACGAGCAGTACTTC. The chain has TRBV21-1 and TRBJ2-7; no DNA check was done on the table's D call, TRBD2. TRBV21-1 is a pseudogene segment. CDR3 length equals 19 residues.

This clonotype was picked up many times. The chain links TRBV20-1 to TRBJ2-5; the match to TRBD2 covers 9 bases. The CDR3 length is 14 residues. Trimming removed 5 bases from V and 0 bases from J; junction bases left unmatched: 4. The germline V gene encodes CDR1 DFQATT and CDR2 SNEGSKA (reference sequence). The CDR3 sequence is CSARRLADQETQYF. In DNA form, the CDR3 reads TGCAGTGCTCGCCGACTAGCGGACCAAGAGACCCAGTACTTC.

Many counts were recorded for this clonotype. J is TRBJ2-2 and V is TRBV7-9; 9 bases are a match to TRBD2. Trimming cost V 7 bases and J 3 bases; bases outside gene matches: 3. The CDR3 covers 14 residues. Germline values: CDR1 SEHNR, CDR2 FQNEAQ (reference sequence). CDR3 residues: CASTLAGYTGELFF. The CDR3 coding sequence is TGTGCCAGCACTCTAGCGGGGTACACCGGGGAGCTGTTTTTT. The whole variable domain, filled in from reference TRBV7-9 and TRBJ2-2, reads DTGVSQNPRHKITKRGQNVTFRCDPISEHNRLYWYRQTLGQGPEFLTYFQNEAQLEKSRLLSDRFSAERPKGSFSTLEIQRTEQGDSAMYLCASTLAGYTGELFFGEGSRLTVL.

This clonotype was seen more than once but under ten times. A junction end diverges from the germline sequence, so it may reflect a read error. This CDR3 is CASSLGGTTNYGYTF. The CDR3 DNA sequence: TGCGCCAGCAGTTTGGGGGGCACTACTAACTATGGCTACACCTTC. V is TRBV5-1 and J is TRBJ1-2, with a possible D match to TRBD1 (6 bases). This CDR3 comprises 15 residues. Germline-derived CDR1 and CDR2 are SGHRS and YFSETQ.

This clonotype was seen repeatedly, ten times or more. The CDR3 region has the DNA TGTGCCAGCAGCCAAGCTAGCGTCGGGACCGGGGAGCTGTTTTTT. It specifies CASSQASVGTGELFF. The V gene is TRBV3-1, the J gene TRBJ2-2, with D tentatively TRBD2 (6 bases). Trimming removed 1 base from V and 5 bases from J, with 11 bases in between. Germline lookup yields CDR1 LGHDT and CDR2 YNNKEL (reference sequence). CDR3 length: 15 residues.

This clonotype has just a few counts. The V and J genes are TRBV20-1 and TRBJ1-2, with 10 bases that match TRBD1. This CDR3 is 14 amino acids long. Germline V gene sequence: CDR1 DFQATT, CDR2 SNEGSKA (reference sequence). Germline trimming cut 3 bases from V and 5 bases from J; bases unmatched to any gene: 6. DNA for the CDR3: TGCAGTGCTAGCGTCGGACAGGGGGGATATGGCTACACCTTC. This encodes CSASVGQGGYGYTF.

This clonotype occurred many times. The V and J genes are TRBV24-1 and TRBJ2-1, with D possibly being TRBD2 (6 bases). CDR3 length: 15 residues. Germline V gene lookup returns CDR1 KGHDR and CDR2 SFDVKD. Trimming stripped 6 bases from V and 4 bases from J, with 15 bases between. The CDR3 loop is CATSISGTRYNEQFF. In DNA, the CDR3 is TGTGCCACCAGTATTTCCGGGACTCGATACAATGAGCAGTTCTTC.